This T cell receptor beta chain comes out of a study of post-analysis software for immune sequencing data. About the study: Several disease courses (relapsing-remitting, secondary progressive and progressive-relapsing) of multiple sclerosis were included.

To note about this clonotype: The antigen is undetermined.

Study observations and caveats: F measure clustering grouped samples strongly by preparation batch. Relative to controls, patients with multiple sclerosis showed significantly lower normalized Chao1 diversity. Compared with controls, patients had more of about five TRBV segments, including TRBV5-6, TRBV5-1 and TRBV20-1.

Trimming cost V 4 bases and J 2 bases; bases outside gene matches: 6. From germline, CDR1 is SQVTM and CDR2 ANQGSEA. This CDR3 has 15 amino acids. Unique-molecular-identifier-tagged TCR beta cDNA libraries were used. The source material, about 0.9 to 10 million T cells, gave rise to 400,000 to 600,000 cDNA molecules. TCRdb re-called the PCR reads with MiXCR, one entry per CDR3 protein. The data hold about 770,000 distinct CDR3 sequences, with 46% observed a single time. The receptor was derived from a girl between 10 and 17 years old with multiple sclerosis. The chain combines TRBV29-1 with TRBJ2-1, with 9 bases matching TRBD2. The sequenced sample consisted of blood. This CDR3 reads CSVGATSGTYNEQFF. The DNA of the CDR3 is TGCAGCGTTGGTGCGACTAGCGGCACCTACAATGAGCAGTTCTTC.